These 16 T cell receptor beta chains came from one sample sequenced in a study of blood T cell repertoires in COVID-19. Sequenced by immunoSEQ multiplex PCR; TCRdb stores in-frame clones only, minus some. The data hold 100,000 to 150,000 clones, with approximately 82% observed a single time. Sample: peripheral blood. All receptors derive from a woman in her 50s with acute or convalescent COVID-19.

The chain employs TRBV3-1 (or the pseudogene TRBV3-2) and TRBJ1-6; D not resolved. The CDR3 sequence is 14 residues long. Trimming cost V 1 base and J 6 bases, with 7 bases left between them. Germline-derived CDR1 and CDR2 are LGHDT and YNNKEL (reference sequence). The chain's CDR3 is CASSQVTGNSPLHF. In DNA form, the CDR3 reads TGTGCCAGCAGCCAAGTCACGGGTAATTCACCCCTCCACTTT.

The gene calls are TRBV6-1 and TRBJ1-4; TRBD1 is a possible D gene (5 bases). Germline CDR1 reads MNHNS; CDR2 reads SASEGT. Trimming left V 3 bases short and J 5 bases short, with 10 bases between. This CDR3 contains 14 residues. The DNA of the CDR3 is TGTGCCAGCAGTGACGCTGGGGCGAATGAAAAACTGTTTTTT. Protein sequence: CASSDAGANEKLFF.

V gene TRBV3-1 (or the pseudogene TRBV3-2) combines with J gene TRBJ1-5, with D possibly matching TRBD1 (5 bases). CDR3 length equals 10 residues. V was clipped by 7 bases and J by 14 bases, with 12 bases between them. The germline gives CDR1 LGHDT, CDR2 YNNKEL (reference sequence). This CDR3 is CASTPQDEHF. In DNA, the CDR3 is TGTGCCAGCACCCCACAGGACGAGCATTTT.

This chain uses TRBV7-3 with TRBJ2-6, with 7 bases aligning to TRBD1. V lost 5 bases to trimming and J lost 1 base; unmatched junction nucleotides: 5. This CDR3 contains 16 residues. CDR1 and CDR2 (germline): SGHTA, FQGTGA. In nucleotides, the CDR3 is TGTGCCAGCAGCCGGACAGGACAGTCTGGGGCCAACGTCCTGACTTTC. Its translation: CASSRTGQSGANVLTF.

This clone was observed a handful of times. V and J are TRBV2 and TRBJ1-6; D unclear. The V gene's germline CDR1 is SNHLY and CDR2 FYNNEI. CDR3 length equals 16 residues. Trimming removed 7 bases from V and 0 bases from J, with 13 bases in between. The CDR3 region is CASIRDESSYNSPLHF. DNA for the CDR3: TGTGCCAGCATTCGGGATGAGAGCTCCTATAATTCACCCCTCCACTTT.

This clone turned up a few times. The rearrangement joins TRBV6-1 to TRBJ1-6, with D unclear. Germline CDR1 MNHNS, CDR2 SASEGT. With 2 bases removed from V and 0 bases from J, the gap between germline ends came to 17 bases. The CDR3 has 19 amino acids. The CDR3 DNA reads TGTGCCAGCAGTGAAAGTTTGTTTCCGGGGAGCTCCTATAATTCACCCCTCCACTTT. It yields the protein CASSESLFPGSSYNSPLHF.

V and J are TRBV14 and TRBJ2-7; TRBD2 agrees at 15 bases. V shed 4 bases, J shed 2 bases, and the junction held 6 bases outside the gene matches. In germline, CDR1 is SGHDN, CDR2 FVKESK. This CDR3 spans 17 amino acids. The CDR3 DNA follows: TGTGCCAGCAGCCCCCTGGGACTAGCGGGGGGTACCTACGAGCAGTACTTC. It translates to CASSPLGLAGGTYEQYF.

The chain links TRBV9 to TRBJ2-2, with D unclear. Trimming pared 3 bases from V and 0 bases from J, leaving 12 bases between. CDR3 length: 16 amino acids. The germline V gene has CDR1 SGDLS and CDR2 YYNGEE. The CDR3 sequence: CASSGPRWSNTGELFF. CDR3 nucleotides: TGTGCCAGCAGCGGCCCCAGGTGGTCGAACACCGGGGAGCTGTTTTTT.

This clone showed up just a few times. The CDR3 region is CASSRLAGEQFF. Here the CDR3 DNA reads TGTGCCAGCAGCCGACTAGCGGGGGAGCAGTTCTTC. The J gene is TRBJ2-1, the V gene TRBV3-1 (or the pseudogene TRBV3-2), with 11 bases matching TRBD2. J gave up 10 bases and V 4 bases, and 0 bases lay outside the gene matches. There are 12 residues in the CDR3. The germline CDR1 and CDR2 sequences are LGHDT and YNNKEL (reference sequence).

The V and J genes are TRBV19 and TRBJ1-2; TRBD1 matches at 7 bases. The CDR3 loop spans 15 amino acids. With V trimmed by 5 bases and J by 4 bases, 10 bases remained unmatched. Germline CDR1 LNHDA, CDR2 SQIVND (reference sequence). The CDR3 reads CASSPDAGGTYGYTF. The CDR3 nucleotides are TGTGCCAGTAGTCCCGACGCAGGGGGAACCTATGGCTACACCTTC.

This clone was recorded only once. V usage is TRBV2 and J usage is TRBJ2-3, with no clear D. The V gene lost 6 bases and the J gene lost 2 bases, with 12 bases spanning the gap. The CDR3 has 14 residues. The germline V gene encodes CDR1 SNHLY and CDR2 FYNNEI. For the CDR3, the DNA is TGTGCCAGCAGGGAGCTGGTGCTCACAGATACGCAGTATTTT. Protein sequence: CASRELVLTDTQYF.

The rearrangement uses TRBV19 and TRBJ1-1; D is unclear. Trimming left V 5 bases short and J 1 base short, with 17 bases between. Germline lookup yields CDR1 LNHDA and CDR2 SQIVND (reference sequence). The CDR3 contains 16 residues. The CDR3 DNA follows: TGTGCCAGTAGTCCTACGGCGGGCCAGAGGAACACTGAAGCTTTCTTT. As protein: CASSPTAGQRNTEAFF. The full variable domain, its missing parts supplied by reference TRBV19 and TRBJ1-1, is DGGITQSPKYLFRKEGQNVTLSCEQNLNHDAMYWYRQDPGQGLRLIYYSQIVNDFQKGDIAEGYSVSREKKESFPLTVTSAQKNPTAFYLCASSPTAGQRNTEAFFGQGTRLTVV.

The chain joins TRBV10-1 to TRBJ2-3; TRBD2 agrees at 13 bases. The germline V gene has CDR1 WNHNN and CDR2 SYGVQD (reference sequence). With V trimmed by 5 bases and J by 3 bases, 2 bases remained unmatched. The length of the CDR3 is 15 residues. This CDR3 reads CASSPGLAGTDTQYF. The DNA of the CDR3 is TGCGCCAGCAGTCCGGGACTAGCGGGGACAGATACGCAGTATTTT.

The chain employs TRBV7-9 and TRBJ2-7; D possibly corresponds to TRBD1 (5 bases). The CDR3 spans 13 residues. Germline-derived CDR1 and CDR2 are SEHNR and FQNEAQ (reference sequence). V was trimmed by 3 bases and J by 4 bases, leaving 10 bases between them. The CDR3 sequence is CASSLGQIYEQYF. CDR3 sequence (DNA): TGTGCCAGCAGCTTGGGGCAGATTTACGAGCAGTACTTC.

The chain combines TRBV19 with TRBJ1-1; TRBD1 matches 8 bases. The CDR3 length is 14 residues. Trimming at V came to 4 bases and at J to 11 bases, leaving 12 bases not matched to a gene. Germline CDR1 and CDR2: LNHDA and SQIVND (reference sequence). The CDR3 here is CASSTSRDRSQAFF. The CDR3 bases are TGTGCCAGTAGTACCTCCCGGGACAGGTCCCAGGCTTTCTTT.

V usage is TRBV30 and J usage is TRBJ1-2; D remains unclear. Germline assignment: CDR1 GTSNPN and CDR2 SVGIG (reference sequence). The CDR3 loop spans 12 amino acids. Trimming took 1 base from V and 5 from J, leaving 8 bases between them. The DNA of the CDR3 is TGTGCCTGGAGTGGCAGTTATTATGGCTACACCTTC. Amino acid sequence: CAWSGSYYGYTF.